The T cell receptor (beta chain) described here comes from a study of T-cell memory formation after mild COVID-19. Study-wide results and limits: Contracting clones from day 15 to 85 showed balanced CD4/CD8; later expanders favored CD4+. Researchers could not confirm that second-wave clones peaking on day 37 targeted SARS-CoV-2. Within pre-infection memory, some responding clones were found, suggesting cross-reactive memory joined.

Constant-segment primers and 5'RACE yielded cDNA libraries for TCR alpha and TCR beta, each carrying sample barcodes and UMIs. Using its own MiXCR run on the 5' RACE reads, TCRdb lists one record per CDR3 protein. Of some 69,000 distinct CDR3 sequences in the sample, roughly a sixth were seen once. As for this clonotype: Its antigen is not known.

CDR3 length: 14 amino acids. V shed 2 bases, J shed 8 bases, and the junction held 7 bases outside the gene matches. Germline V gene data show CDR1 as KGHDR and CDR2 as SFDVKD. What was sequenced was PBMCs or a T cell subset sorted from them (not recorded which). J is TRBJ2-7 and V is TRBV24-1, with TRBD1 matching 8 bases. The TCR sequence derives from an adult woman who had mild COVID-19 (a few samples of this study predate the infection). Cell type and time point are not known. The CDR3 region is CATSDSDRAGKQYF. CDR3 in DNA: TGTGCCACCAGTGATTCGGACAGGGCGGGTAAGCAGTACTTC.